This T cell receptor beta chain is drawn from a study of graft-versus-host responses after intestinal transplantation. Study as a whole: As for transplant type, recipients had multivisceral, liver-intestinal, or isolated intestinal grafts. Study results and limitations: GvH clones were identified in recipient marrow, with some first appearing in ileum or blood. HvG clone declines early post-transplant were associated with peak circulating GvH levels.

The CDR3 consists of 14 residues. CDR1 is MDHEN and CDR2 is SYDVKM in the germline V gene. The V end lost 7 bases, the J end lost 0 bases, and 13 bases lay between the germline ends. As for this clone: Its antigen is unknown.

Sequencing was performed with immunoSEQ multiplex PCR; in TCRdb, only in-frame clones are kept and a portion is missing. This sample has about 100,000 clones; roughly 84% occur once, and the top ten carry roughly 1%. Source: unstimulated CD4+ T cells sorted from spleen or lymph node cells, taken before transplant. This rearrangement joins TRBV28 to TRBJ2-7; tentative D call: TRBD2 (6 bases). The clonotype comes from a human donor who was the organ donor for an intestinal transplant. CDR3 region: CASKWDGSSYEQYF. The CDR3 bases are TGTGCCAGCAAGTGGGACGGGAGCTCCTACGAGCAGTACTTC.